The 23 T cell receptor beta chains presented below share a single source sample, sequenced in a study of cytomegalovirus exposure and HLA in healthy donors. The PCR ran on 60 Vbeta and 13 Jbeta primers. Generated by immunoSEQ multiplex PCR, the TCRdb table keeps only in-frame clones and is missing some. The table records about 170,000 clones, around 81% of them present only once. What was sequenced was PBMCs. The receptors stem from a woman in her 30s in good health and CMV-seropositive.

The chain carries TRBV18 and TRBJ2-7, with 11 bases fitting TRBD1. Trimming removed 3 bases from V and 3 bases from J; junction bases left unmatched: 4. This CDR3 has 15 residues. The germline V gene encodes CDR1 KGHSH and CDR2 LQKENI. This CDR3 is CASSPGQGAIYEQYF. The DNA of the CDR3 is TGTGCCAGCTCACCTGGACAGGGGGCGATCTACGAGCAGTACTTC.

CDR3 protein: CAISDEENTEAFF. In DNA form, the CDR3 reads TGTGCCATTTCGGATGAGGAGAACACTGAAGCTTTCTTT. The V gene is TRBV28, the J gene TRBJ1-1; D not certain. Trimming removed 10 bases from V and 1 base from J, with 13 bases in between. This CDR3 comprises 13 residues. Germline CDR1 MDHEN, CDR2 SYDVKM.

The chain couples TRBV29-1 to TRBJ2-2; TRBD1 agrees at 7 bases. Germline V gene lookup returns CDR1 SQVTM and CDR2 ANQGSEA. This CDR3 spans 15 amino acids. V dropped 5 bases and J dropped 4; count of bases not matched to a gene: 10. The CDR3 DNA reads as TGCAGCGTTTACTGGGACAGTTCGAGCACCGGGGAGCTGTTTTTT. Residues: CSVYWDSSSTGELFF.

V usage is TRBV10-3 and J usage is TRBJ1-1; possible D gene TRBD1, 6 bases. CDR1 and CDR2 from the germline V gene are ENHRY and SYGVKD. The V end lost 6 bases, the J end lost 5 bases, and 25 bases lay between the germline ends. There are 17 residues in the CDR3. The CDR3: CAIRGQGTYSRGTEAFF. The CDR3 DNA reads as TGTGCCATCAGGGGACAAGGGACATATAGCCGAGGGACTGAAGCTTTCTTT.

The chain joins TRBV10-3 to TRBJ2-3, with a possible D match to TRBD2 (6 bases). This CDR3 spans 13 amino acids. V was pared by 10 bases and J by 0 bases, with 11 bases between. Germline V gene lookup returns CDR1 ENHRY and CDR2 SYGVKD. The CDR3 is CASGDPSTDTQYF. CDR3 in DNA: TGTGCCAGCGGGGACCCGAGCACAGATACGCAGTATTTT.

This chain connects TRBV11-2 to TRBJ2-5, with 8 bases matching TRBD2. Germline CDR1 SGHAT, CDR2 FQNNGV. The CDR3 totals 15 residues. V lost 4 bases, J lost 4 bases, and 8 bases stayed unmatched. Written as DNA, the CDR3 is TGTGCCAGCAGCTCGACTAGCGTACCATCAGAGACCCAGTACTTC. It yields the protein CASSSTSVPSETQYF.

This clone was picked up a small number of times. The chain is built from TRBV6-6 and TRBJ2-4; D perhaps matches TRBD1 (6 bases). The germline V and J ends were trimmed by 6 bases and 6 bases, with 18 bases remaining between them. Germline CDR1 and CDR2: MNHNY and SVGAGI (reference sequence). This CDR3 is built from 15 residues. CDR3 protein: CASRVGAVGPNIQYF. CDR3 nucleotide sequence: TGTGCCAGCAGAGTGGGGGCGGTGGGACCAAACATTCAGTACTTC.

The chain combines TRBV7-8 with TRBJ2-3; TRBD2 matches at 14 bases. The CDR3 length is 17 residues. Germline V gives CDR1 SGHVS, CDR2 FQNEAQ. Trimming removed 6 bases from V and 6 bases from J; junction bases left unmatched: 11. This CDR3 reads CASRPPGLAGGLDTQYF. DNA for the CDR3: TGTGCCAGCAGACCACCTGGACTAGCGGGAGGCCTGGATACGCAGTATTTT.

This clone was found once. The V gene is TRBV19, the J gene TRBJ2-7; 7 nucleotides agree with TRBD1. V lost 5 bases and J lost 2; bases outside the gene matches: 6. The CDR3 is 14 amino acids. The germline V gene has CDR1 LNHDA and CDR2 SQIVND (reference sequence). The CDR3 region is CASSWQTGTYEQYF. CDR3 sequence (DNA): TGTGCCAGTAGTTGGCAGACAGGGACCTACGAGCAGTACTTC. Filled out from reference TRBV19 and TRBJ2-7, the complete variable domain reads DGGITQSPKYLFRKEGQNVTLSCEQNLNHDAMYWYRQDPGQGLRLIYYSQIVNDFQKGDIAEGYSVSREKKESFPLTVTSAQKNPTAFYLCASSWQTGTYEQYFGPGTRLTVT.

The chain joins TRBV28 to TRBJ1-2; 9 bases map to TRBD1. J gave up 4 bases and V 4 bases, and 10 bases lay outside the gene matches. There are 16 residues in the CDR3. The germline V gene has CDR1 MDHEN and CDR2 SYDVKM. In DNA, the CDR3 is TGTGCCAGCAGTTCCCAACGGGCGGACAGGGGCTATGGCTACACCTTC. It specifies CASSSQRADRGYGYTF.

The chain is built from TRBV4-3 and TRBJ1-2; the D gene is possibly TRBD1 (5 bases). Trimming removed 1 base at V and 8 bases at J, with 14 bases between. The CDR3 totals 14 residues. Germline V gene data show CDR1 as LGHNA and CDR2 as YSLEER. The CDR3 DNA follows: TGCGCCAGCAGCCAAGTCGGCAGGGTTGAGGGCTACACCTTC. Its protein product is CASSQVGRVEGYTF.

This rearrangement joins TRBV7-9 to TRBJ2-3; perhaps TRBD2 as D (7 bases). This CDR3 has 15 amino acids. Trimming stripped 1 base from V and 6 bases from J, with 14 bases between. CDR1 and CDR2 (germline): SEHNR, FQNEAQ (reference sequence). The CDR3 nucleotides are TGTGCCAGCAGCTTAGGTGCGGGGGCGCGGGATACGCAGTATTTT. It specifies CASSLGAGARDTQYF.

This sequence joins TRBV9 and TRBJ2-6, with TRBD2 matching 7 bases. CDR3 size: 20 residues. Germline lookup yields CDR1 SGDLS and CDR2 YYNGEE. Germline trimming cut 4 bases from V and 2 bases from J; bases unmatched to any gene: 18. The DNA of the CDR3 is TGTGCCAGCAGCCCCGGGAAGGGGCAATGGGGGGGGACTGGGGCCAACGTCCTGACTTTC. Its protein product is CASSPGKGQWGGTGANVLTF.

This chain joins TRBV20-1 and TRBJ1-1; D gene unclear. The V end lost 6 bases, the J end lost 1 base, and 6 bases lay between the germline ends. This CDR3 is 11 amino acids long. Per the germline V gene, CDR1 is DFQATT and CDR2 is SNEGSKA (reference sequence). The CDR3 loop is CSAIRNTEAFF. CDR3 coding DNA: TGCAGTGCGATCAGGAACACTGAAGCTTTCTTT.

The chain recombines TRBV5-6 with TRBJ2-7; 8 bases agree with TRBD2. V lost 3 bases and J lost 4; bases outside the gene matches: 9. Germline loops: CDR1 SGHDT, CDR2 YYEEEE. The CDR3 totals 15 residues. The CDR3 nucleotides read TGTGCCAGCAGCTACCAACCCTTAGCGGGGTACGAGCAGTACTTC. Its protein is CASSYQPLAGYEQYF.

The chain couples TRBV4-1 to TRBJ2-2, with D possibly being TRBD1 (5 bases). The CDR3 consists of 17 residues. Germline values: CDR1 MGHRA, CDR2 YSYEKL. The germline V and J ends were trimmed by 0 bases and 3 bases, with 14 bases remaining between them. The CDR3 sequence is CASSQESGYMDTGELFF. CDR3 bases: TGCGCCAGCAGCCAAGAGTCAGGGTATATGGACACCGGGGAGCTGTTTTTT.

This clone appeared a few times. The rearrangement joins TRBV18 to TRBJ1-1; D is unresolved. Germline V lookup: CDR1 KGHSH, CDR2 LQKENI. The CDR3 is made up of 14 amino acids. V lost 6 bases and J lost 1, with 12 bases in between. In nucleotides, the CDR3 is TGTGCCAGCTCGTCGGGAATGAAGAACACTGAAGCTTTCTTT. Its translation is CASSSGMKNTEAFF.

This clone was seen only a few times. The genes are TRBV6-1 and TRBJ1-2, with 8 bases identical to TRBD1. The V gene end was trimmed by 6 bases and the J gene end by 8 bases; junction bases not matched to a gene: 11. CDR3 length equals 14 residues. The V gene's germline CDR1 is MNHNS and CDR2 SASEGT. The CDR3 DNA follows: TGTGCCAGCAGCATTCAGGGGGCTCAGGGGGGCTACACCTTC. Translated, it gives CASSIQGAQGGYTF.

This chain connects TRBV7-2 to TRBJ1-2; D perhaps matches TRBD1 (6 bases). This CDR3 is built from 14 residues. Trimming pared 3 bases from V and 7 bases from J, leaving 15 bases between. Germline V CDR1 and CDR2: SGHTA, FQGNSA. The CDR3 sequence: CASSFSTGSSGYTF. CDR3 nucleotide sequence: TGTGCCAGCAGCTTCTCAACAGGGTCGTCTGGCTACACCTTC.

A few counts support this clone. The gene calls are TRBV28 and TRBJ1-2, with D unresolved. The CDR3 is 13 amino acids. V dropped 5 bases and J dropped 4 bases, with 11 bases sitting between them. Germline loops: CDR1 MDHEN, CDR2 SYDVKM. The CDR3 nucleotides are TGTGCCAGCAGTGTGCGGGAGAGCTATGGCTACACCTTC. Translated: CASSVRESYGYTF.

This sequence joins TRBV5-1 and TRBJ2-7; 7 positions agree with TRBD2. Germline CDR1 reads SGHRS; CDR2 reads YFSETQ. CDR3 size: 14 residues. J gave up 0 bases and V 4 bases, and 4 bases lay outside the gene matches. Here the CDR3 reads CASSRERGSYEQYF. CDR3 DNA sequence: TGCGCCAGCAGCAGAGAGCGGGGCTCCTACGAGCAGTACTTC.

The sample holds many counts of this clone. The rearrangement joins TRBV7-9 to TRBJ1-1; D uncertain. Per the germline V gene, CDR1 is SEHNR and CDR2 is FQNEAQ (reference sequence). The CDR3 is 15 residues long. V lost 5 bases to trimming and J lost 1 base, with 14 bases between them. The chain's CDR3 is CASSPTSPGNTEAFF. In DNA form, the CDR3 reads TGTGCCAGCAGCCCAACGTCGCCGGGGAACACTGAAGCTTTCTTT.

This chain joins TRBV29-1 and TRBJ1-1, with a possible D match to TRBD1 (6 bases). The germline CDR1 and CDR2 sequences are SQVTM and ANQGSEA. The V end was cut by 6 bases, the J end by 1 base, with 9 bases between. CDR3 length: 12 amino acids. The CDR3 coding sequence is TGCAGCGTGTGGACAGCGAACACTGAAGCTTTCTTT. As protein: CSVWTANTEAFF.